Shown below are 10 T cell receptor beta chains from a single sample sequenced in a study of glioma-infiltrating T cells. Amplification of TCR alpha and beta CDR3 regions from RNA used iRepertoire nested multiplex PCR. TCRdb independently ran MiXCR on the multiplex PCR reads; one entry per CDR3 protein. This sample carries fewer than 200,000 distinct CDR3 sequences, approximately 30% of them seen once, and the ten largest clones take around 20%. Sequenced: glioma tissue, nonneoplastic brain tissue, or PBMCs (not recorded which). These receptor sequences come from a human donor with low-grade glioma or glioblastoma, undergoing nonglioma brain surgery, or in good health (not recorded which).

This clonotype occurred many times. This sequence joins TRBV24-1 and TRBJ2-1; TRBD1 agrees at 9 bases. Germline V gene lookup returns CDR1 KGHDR and CDR2 SFDVKD. J was trimmed by 6 bases and V by 2 bases; bases with no gene match: 10. This CDR3 spans 17 amino acids. The CDR3 region is CATSDSPGGTGTNEQFF. In DNA form, the CDR3 reads TGTGCCACCAGTGATTCCCCTGGGGGGACAGGGACCAATGAGCAGTTCTTC.

This chain joins TRBV20-1 and TRBJ2-1; TRBD2 agrees at 11 bases. Germline trimming cut 6 bases from V and 8 bases from J; bases unmatched to any gene: 6. CDR1 is DFQATT and CDR2 is SNEGSKA in the germline V gene (reference sequence). This CDR3 region has 13 residues. CDR3 in DNA: TGCAGTGCCGGGACTAGCGGCTTCTATGAGCAGTTCTTC. Its translation is CSAGTSGFYEQFF.

With regard to this clonotype: One base away lies a much larger clone, so this may be a sequencing read error. The J gene is TRBJ2-2, the V gene TRBV6-1; weak D call: TRBD2 (6 bases). The CDR3 is made up of 14 amino acids. Germline CDR1 reads MNHNS; CDR2 reads SASEGT. In nucleotides, the CDR3 is TGTGCCAGCAGTGGTTCCATTTCTACCGGGGGGCTGTTTTTT. Its translation: CASSGSISTGGLFF.

A word on this clonotype: This could be a read error, since a much larger clone is one nucleotide away. This chain uses TRBV7-3 with TRBJ1-2; TRBD1 matches 8 bases. The CDR3 contains 15 residues. The V gene end was trimmed by 2 bases and the J gene end by 7 bases; junction bases not matched to a gene: 9. Per the germline V gene, CDR1 is SGHTA and CDR2 is FQGTGA. In DNA form, the CDR3 reads TGTGCCAGCAGCTTAGACGGACAGGGCCGCTGTGGCTACACCTTC. Translation: CASSLDGQGRCGYTF.

This clonotype was observed many times. The chain links TRBV15 to TRBJ2-7, with 7 positions matching TRBD2. In germline, CDR1 is LNHNV, CDR2 YYDKDF (reference sequence). J gave up 5 bases and V 5 bases, and 18 bases lay outside the gene matches. The CDR3 is 17 residues long. As DNA, the CDR3 is TGTGCCACCAGCGGAACAACCCAGGGAGGGGAGCATCACGAGCAGTACTTC. Translation gives CATSGTTQGGEHHEQYF.

Concerning this clonotype itself: A clone one base away is much larger, so this may be a read error. This CDR3 reads CASSLSPSKDEQFF. CDR3 DNA sequence: TGCGCCAGCAGCTTATCGCCTAGCAAGGATGAGCAGTTCTTC. The chain employs TRBV5-1 and TRBJ2-1; perhaps TRBD2 as D (5 bases). This CDR3 has 14 amino acids. The germline V gene has CDR1 SGHRS and CDR2 YFSETQ. Trimming removed 2 bases at V and 8 bases at J, with 14 bases between.

This clonotype has a count of ten or more. The rearrangement uses TRBV6-2 or TRBV6-3 and TRBJ2-3; D is undetermined. The CDR3 runs to 13 residues. Germline lookup yields CDR1 MNHEY and CDR2 SVGEGT. Trimming stripped 6 bases from V and 6 bases from J, with 13 bases between. The CDR3 DNA reads as TGTGCCAGCAGGACGCGTGGGTCGGATACGCAGTATTTT. Protein product: CASRTRGSDTQYF.

This clonotype was counted ten times or more. V is TRBV27 and J is TRBJ2-5; unclear D gene. The CDR3 is 12 residues long. CDR1 is MNHEY, CDR2 SMNVEV, per germline (reference sequence). Trimming left V 4 bases short and J 4 bases short, with 7 bases between. CDR3 in DNA: TGTGCCAGCAGTTATATTGGAGAGACCCAGTACTTC. Translating gives CASSYIGETQYF.

The V and J genes are TRBV12-5 and TRBJ2-5; no clear D gene. V lost 7 bases to trimming and J lost 4 bases, with 19 bases between them. Germline CDR1 LGHNT, CDR2 FRNRAP. The CDR3 contains 15 residues. CDR3 in amino acids: CASAVPDHDRETQYF. The CDR3 nucleotides are TGTGCTAGTGCTGTCCCGGACCACGACCGAGAGACCCAGTACTTC.

The table lists this clonotype with a few counts. The chain uses TRBV7-2 and TRBJ2-1, with 10 bases matching TRBD1. V shed 5 bases and J 6 bases; nucleotides not matched to a gene: 7. CDR3 length equals 15 residues. CDR1 is SGHTA, CDR2 FQGNSA, per germline. The CDR3 nucleotides read TGTGCCAGCAGCCCCCGGACAGGGGGTTTCAATGAGCAGTTCTTC. Encoded protein: CASSPRTGGFNEQFF. The full variable domain, its missing parts supplied by reference TRBV7-2 and TRBJ2-1, is GAGVSQSPSNKVTEKGKDVELRCDPISGHTALYWYRQSLGQGLEFLIYFQGNSAPDKSGLPSDRFSAERTGGSVSTLTIQRTQQEDSAVYLCASSPRTGGFNEQFFGPGTRLTVL.